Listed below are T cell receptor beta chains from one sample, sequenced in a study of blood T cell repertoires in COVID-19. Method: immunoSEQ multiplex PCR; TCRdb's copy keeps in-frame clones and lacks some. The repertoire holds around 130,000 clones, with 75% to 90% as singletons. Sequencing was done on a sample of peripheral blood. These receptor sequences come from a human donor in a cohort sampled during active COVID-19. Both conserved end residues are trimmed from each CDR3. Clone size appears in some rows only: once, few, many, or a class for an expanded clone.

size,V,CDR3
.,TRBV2,ASSEPWTEVGGYT
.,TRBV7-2,ASSPSGGYEQY
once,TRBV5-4,ASSFRGGPYEQY
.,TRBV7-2,ASSRLSRGETQY
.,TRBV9,ASSGPTGGRGYGYT
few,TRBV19,ASSANTGTRQSQY
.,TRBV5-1,ASARVSLSYEQY
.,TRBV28,ASSLDRLVNEQF
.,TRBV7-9,ASSRGVVEKLF
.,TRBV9,ASSVDFDGDTQY
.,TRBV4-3,ASSRGLAEYNEQF
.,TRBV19,ASSPPTGGYEQY
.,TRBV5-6,ASSPDVGGGTGELF
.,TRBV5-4,ASSLGGQIYGYT
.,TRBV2,ASSEEGQGIVGYT
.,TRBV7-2,ASSKGLAGGTDTQY
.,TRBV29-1,SAWSSGNTIY
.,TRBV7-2,ASSLGPRTFNSPLH
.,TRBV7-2,ASSLHSGIYNEQF
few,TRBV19,ASSISDEQF
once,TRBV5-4,ASSLERLYGYT
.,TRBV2,ASTGQQEKLF
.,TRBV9,ASSESHSYNSPLH
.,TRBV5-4,ASSSRTGEVEKLF
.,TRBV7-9,ASSLYGNTLNTEAF
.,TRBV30,AWSVLEGYT
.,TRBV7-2,ASSFGGGGQETQY
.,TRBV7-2,ASSLSGGSETQY
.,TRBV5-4,ASSASGSATYNEQF
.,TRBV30,AWSRDRNYGYT
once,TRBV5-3,ARSLVASGRARRQETQY
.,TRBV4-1,ASSPTGTGRGDTQY
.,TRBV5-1,ASSAGQGTYNEQF
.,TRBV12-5,ASGLVGGRDGYT
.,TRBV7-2,ALSRGSTDTQY
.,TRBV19,ARPPPGQGTGANVLT
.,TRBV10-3,AISESARNTEAF
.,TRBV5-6,ASSHRAYEQY
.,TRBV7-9,ASSLQGREETQY
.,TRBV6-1,ASSARQGALSGANVLT